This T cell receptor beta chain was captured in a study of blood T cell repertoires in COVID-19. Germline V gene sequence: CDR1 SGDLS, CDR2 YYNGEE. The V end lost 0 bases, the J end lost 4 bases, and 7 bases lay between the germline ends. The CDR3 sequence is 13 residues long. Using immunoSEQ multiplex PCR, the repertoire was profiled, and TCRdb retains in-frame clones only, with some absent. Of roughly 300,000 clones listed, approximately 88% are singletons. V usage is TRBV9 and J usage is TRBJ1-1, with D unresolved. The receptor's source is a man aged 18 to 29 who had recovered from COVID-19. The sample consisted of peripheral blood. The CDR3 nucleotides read TGTGCCAGCAGCGTAGACCAGTTCACTGAAGCTTTCTTT. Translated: CASSVDQFTEAFF.